The rows below give T cell receptor beta chains drawn from one sample of a study of regulatory T cells in long-lasting Graves disease. TCRdb re-analysed the multiplex PCR reads in MiXCR, keeping a single row per CDR3 protein. The sample has 400,000 to 450,000 distinct CDR3 sequences, about 16% seen once; the top ten hold 16%. The same sample was also studied in work on T cells in Graves' hyperthyroidism and ophthalmopathy.

The sample here was peripheral blood mononuclear cells (PBMCs), taken at new diagnosis, from a patient treated with antithyroid drugs. The receptors come from a woman under 40 with Graves disease. Both conserved end residues are part of each CDR3. D genes are given only for firm matches. Size is omitted from some rows. Given values are once, few, many or a class for expanded clones.

>TRBJ2-3|.|few|TRBV18
CASSPPGTMDTQYF
TGTGCCAGCTCACCACCGGGGACAATGGATACGCAGTATTTT
>TRBJ2-2|TRBD2|.|TRBV19
CASSIVAGGHTGELFF
TGTGCCAGTAGTATAGTGGCGGGAGGGCACACCGGGGAGCTGTTTTTT
>TRBJ1-4|.|many|TRBV6-5
CASSYAAATNEKLFF
TGTGCCAGCAGTTACGCGGCGGCAACTAATGAAAAACTGTTTTTT
>TRBJ1-1|TRBD1|many|TRBV2
CASRGTGVNTEAFF
TGTGCCAGCAGGGGGACAGGGGTGAACACTGAAGCTTTCTTT
>TRBJ1-5|.|.|TRBV5-1
CASSLGSENQPQHF
TGCGCCAGCAGCTTGGGATCAGAAAATCAGCCCCAGCATTTT
>TRBJ2-7|TRBD2|.|TRBV29-1
CSVVAGGAYEQYF
TGCAGCGTAGTAGCGGGAGGGGCCTACGAGCAGTACTTC
>TRBJ2-5|TRBD2|many|TRBV12-3/TRBV12-4
CASRGTSQETQYF
TGTGCCAGCAGAGGGACTAGCCAAGAGACCCAGTACTTC
>TRBJ1-4|.|.|TRBV11-2
CASSFNPPQTNEKLFF
TGTGCCAGCAGCTTCAACCCGCCTCAGACTAATGAAAAACTGTTTTTT
>TRBJ2-7|TRBD1|many|TRBV10-3
CATFPHGQGANEQYF
TGTGCCACCTTCCCCCACGGACAGGGGGCCAACGAGCAGTACTTC
>TRBJ1-6|.|few|TRBV20-1
CSAKTQEAINSPLHF
TGCAGTGCTAAGACCCAGGAGGCGATTAATTCACCCCTCCACTTT
>TRBJ1-4|TRBD1|many|TRBV18
CASSQTGTGNEKLFF
TGTGCCAGCTCACAAACCGGGACAGGCAATGAAAAACTGTTTTTT
>TRBJ2-5|.|.|TRBV6-2/TRBV6-3
CASNQPPVETQYF
TGTGCCAGCAACCAACCCCCTGTAGAGACCCAGTACTTC
>TRBJ2-3|.|many|TRBV6-1
CASSESYTDTQYF
TGTGCCAGCAGTGAATCCTACACAGATACGCAGTATTTT
>TRBJ2-7|TRBD2|many|TRBV3-1
CATGTSGYEQYF
TGTGCCACAGGGACTAGCGGCTACGAGCAGTACTTC
>TRBJ2-3|.|many|TRBV20-1
CSAPRDWEDTQYF
TGCAGTGCCCCCCGTGACTGGGAAGATACGCAGTATTTT
>TRBJ2-2|TRBD2|few|TRBV10-1
CASSRSSGRTGELFF
TGCGCCAGCAGCCGCTCTAGCGGGAGGACCGGGGAGCTGTTTTTT
>TRBJ1-5|.|few|TRBV29-1
CSVGGQGYQPQHF
TGCAGCGTTGGAGGGCAGGGGTATCAGCCCCAGCATTTT
>TRBJ2-7|TRBD2|many|TRBV28
CASSKREGDYEQYF
TGTGCCAGCAGCAAACGGGAGGGCGACTACGAGCAGTACTTC
>TRBJ2-7|.|many|TRBV11-2
CASSSGREGGHYEQYF
TGTGCCAGCAGCTCAGGCCGGGAAGGGGGACACTACGAGCAGTACTTC
>TRBJ2-2|.|.|TRBV3-1
CASSQLLLGRELFF
TGTGCCAGCAGCCAATTGTTATTGGGTCGGGAGCTGTTTTTT
>TRBJ2-5|TRBD1|many|TRBV7-9
CASSSTGMYQETQYF
TGTGCCAGCAGCTCGACAGGGATGTACCAAGAGACCCAGTACTTC
>TRBJ2-1|TRBD1|few|TRBV27
CASSFEQGGFNEQFF
TGTGCCAGCAGTTTTGAACAGGGGGGATTCAATGAGCAGTTCTTC
>TRBJ2-5|.|many|TRBV20-1
CSARLGVGTQYF
TGCAGTGCTAGATTAGGCGTTGGGACCCAGTACTTC
>TRBJ2-1|TRBD2|many|TRBV5-1
CASSLVPSGDYNEQFF
TGCGCCAGCAGCTTGGTCCCTAGCGGGGACTACAATGAGCAGTTCTTC
>TRBJ1-5|.|many|TRBV30
CACGYHSNQPQHF
TGTGCCTGCGGGTATCATAGCAATCAGCCCCAGCATTTT
>TRBJ2-2|.|.|TRBV24-1
CATSDFHSGELFF
TGTGCCACCAGTGATTTCCACTCCGGGGAGCTGTTTTTT
>TRBJ2-1|TRBD1|.|TRBV28
CASSLFLGQGVMNEQFF
TGTGCCAGCAGTTTATTCTTGGGACAGGGGGTCATGAATGAGCAGTTCTTC
>TRBJ2-1|.|many|TRBV24-1
CATSTSSAMAYNEQFF
TGTGCCACCAGTACCTCTAGCGCAATGGCCTACAATGAGCAGTTCTTC
>TRBJ2-5|.|many|TRBV3-1
CASSQDPIRETQYF
TGTGCCAGCAGCCAAGACCCAATCCGAGAGACCCAGTACTTC
>TRBJ1-2|.|few|TRBV20-1
CSARYADYGYTF
TGCAGTGCTAGATACGCAGACTATGGCTACACCTTC
>TRBJ1-1|.|few|TRBV6-1
CASSPGWVNTEAFF
TGTGCCAGCAGCCCAGGGTGGGTGAACACTGAAGCTTTCTTT
>TRBJ2-2|.|once|TRBV7-2
CASSYRAGGLFF
TGTGCCAGCAGCTACCGGGCCGGGGGGCTGTTTTTT
>TRBJ2-7|.|.|TRBV10-3
CGTRQATTSYEQYF
TGTGGTACCCGGCAGGCTACGACCTCCTACGAGCAGTACTTC